These 32 T cell receptor beta chains came from one sample sequenced in a study of PD-L1 blockade in urothelial cancer. Sequenced by immunoSEQ multiplex PCR; TCRdb stores in-frame clones only, minus some. Of fewer than 65,000 clones in the sample, about 81% were seen once. Time point in this sample: pretreatment peripheral blood. This specimen was PBMCs, taken around atezolizumab (anti-PD-L1) treatment. Receptor source: a man in his sixties or seventies with urothelial cancer.

The CDR3 DNA sequence: TGTGCCAGCAGCCTCCCACGTAGTCAGGCTTTCTATGGCTACACCTTC. It yields the protein CASSLPRSQAFYGYTF. This sequence joins TRBV4-2 and TRBJ1-2; D unresolved. Trimming took 4 bases from V and 4 from J, leaving 19 bases between them. Germline assignment: CDR1 LGHNA and CDR2 YNFKEQ. The CDR3 has 16 residues.

The V call is TRBV29-1, the J call TRBJ2-3; 8 bases are shared with TRBD1. This CDR3 is 14 amino acids long. From germline, CDR1 is SQVTM and CDR2 ANQGSEA. The ends lost 8 bases at V and 2 bases at J; junction bases unmatched: 9. The CDR3 DNA is TGCAGCCTCGGACAGGGACAGGTCACAGATACGCAGTATTTT. Its protein product is CSLGQGQVTDTQYF.

In its sample, this clone was seen a few times. The chain combines TRBV19 with TRBJ2-1, with 7 bases identical to TRBD2. The CDR3 spans 16 residues. Germline V gene lookup returns CDR1 LNHDA and CDR2 SQIVND (reference sequence). The ends lost 7 bases at V and 13 bases at J; junction bases unmatched: 22. The CDR3, as DNA: TGTGCCAGTATCCCAACTCACTCTATGATCGGGGAGGGCCAGTTCTTC. It yields the protein CASIPTHSMIGEGQFF.

The gene calls are TRBV5-4 and TRBJ2-5, with D maybe TRBD2 (6 bases). CDR3 length: 15 residues. With 3 bases removed from V and 7 bases from J, the gap between germline ends came to 19 bases. Germline V gives CDR1 SGHNT, CDR2 YYREEE (reference sequence). This CDR3 is CASSWGTEGPPTQYF. Here the CDR3 DNA reads TGTGCCAGCAGCTGGGGGACGGAGGGCCCGCCGACCCAGTACTTC. The variable domain in full, with the rest retrieved from reference TRBV5-4 and TRBJ2-5, is ETGVTQSPTHLIKTRGQQVTLRCSSQSGHNTVSWYQQALGQGPQFIFQYYREEENGRGNFPPRFSGLQFPNYSSELNVNALELDDSALYLCASSWGTEGPPTQYFGPGTRLLVL.

The rearrangement joins TRBV28 to TRBJ2-1; maybe TRBD2 (5 bases). Per the germline V gene, CDR1 is MDHEN and CDR2 is SYDVKM. V gave up 7 bases and J gave up 12 bases, with 22 bases separating them. CDR3 size: 14 residues. CDR3 nucleotide sequence: TGTGCCAGCACCTCTCCCGGGGTAAACATTGTGCAGTTCTTC. This gives the protein CASTSPGVNIVQFF.

The V and J genes are TRBV7-8 and TRBJ2-2; D is unclear. CDR3 length equals 13 residues. Germline V gives CDR1 SGHVS, CDR2 FQNEAQ. The V end lost 5 bases, the J end lost 4 bases, and 8 bases lay between the germline ends. This CDR3 is CASSTTSTGELFF. The CDR3, as DNA: TGTGCCAGCAGCACAACGTCCACCGGGGAGCTGTTTTTT.

This chain joins TRBV5-5 and TRBJ1-2; 7 bases are shared with TRBD1. The junction had 3 bases not matched to a gene; V was cut back by 1 base and J by 3 bases. Germline CDR1 SGHKS, CDR2 YYEKEE (reference sequence). CDR3 size: 14 residues. CDR3 residues: CASSLPGQHYGYTF. CDR3 nucleotides: TGTGCCAGCAGCTTGCCGGGACAGCACTATGGCTACACCTTC. Based on the CDR3 plus reference TRBV5-5 and TRBJ1-2, the full variable domain is DAGVTQSPTHLIKTRGQQVTLRCSPISGHKSVSWYQQVLGQGPQFIFQYYEKEERGRGNFPDRFSARQFPNYSSELNVNALLLGDSALYLCASSLPGQHYGYTFGSGTRLTVV.

The genes are TRBV5-1 and TRBJ2-3; 14 positions agree with TRBD2. The CDR3 is 18 amino acids. J gave up 4 bases and V 2 bases, and 9 bases lay outside the gene matches. Germline lookup yields CDR1 SGHRS and CDR2 YFSETQ. The CDR3 nucleotides read TGCGCCAGCAGCTTACTGCTGACTAGCGGGGGGGGCCCAGATACGCAGTATTTT. This translates into CASSLLLTSGGGPDTQYF.

The chain has TRBV6-1 and TRBJ2-1; the D is unclear. CDR1 MNHNS and CDR2 SASEGT come from the germline V gene. There are 15 residues in the CDR3. The V and J ends lost 7 bases and 5 bases respectively, with 18 bases between them. CDR3 bases: TGTGCCAGCAACCCCCTAGTGGCCCCAAACAATGAGCAGTTCTTC. Its translation: CASNPLVAPNNEQFF.

The chain links TRBV10-3 to TRBJ1-1; 10 bases map to TRBD1. This CDR3 is 15 amino acids long. Trimming took 5 bases from V and 2 from J; bases not matched to a gene: 5. CDR1 ENHRY and CDR2 SYGVKD come from the germline V gene. The CDR3 DNA sequence: TGTGCCATCAGTAAGACAGGGGGCCGCAACACTGAAGCTTTCTTT. Its protein is CAISKTGGRNTEAFF.

The gene calls are TRBV7-2 and TRBJ2-7; TRBD2 agrees at 13 bases. CDR1 and CDR2 (germline): SGHTA, FQGNSA. J was trimmed by 4 bases and V by 5 bases; bases with no gene match: 5. The CDR3 loop spans 15 amino acids. The CDR3 here is CASSLGTSGIYEQYF. CDR3 DNA: TGTGCCAGCAGCCTAGGGACTAGCGGGATTTACGAGCAGTACTTC.

V usage is TRBV5-4 and J usage is TRBJ2-5; 7 bases map to TRBD1. Germline trimming cut 0 bases from V and 5 bases from J; bases unmatched to any gene: 7. The CDR3 spans 15 residues. CDR1 SGHNT and CDR2 YYREEE come from the germline V gene (reference sequence). The CDR3 DNA reads as TGTGCCAGCAGCTTGGAGGGGGCAGGGCGGGAGACCCAGTACTTC. Protein: CASSLEGAGRETQYF. The variable domain in full, with the rest retrieved from reference TRBV5-4 and TRBJ2-5, is ETGVTQSPTHLIKTRGQQVTLRCSSQSGHNTVSWYQQALGQGPQFIFQYYREEENGRGNFPPRFSGLQFPNYSSELNVNALELDDSALYLCASSLEGAGRETQYFGPGTRLLVL.

In its sample, this clone was seen once. The rearrangement links TRBV6-5 to TRBJ1-2, with 11 bases aligning to TRBD1. Per the germline V gene, CDR1 is MNHEY and CDR2 is SVGAGI. The CDR3 length is 14 residues. With V trimmed by 4 bases and J by 5 bases, 3 bases remained unmatched. CDR3 loop: CASSSGTGGYGYTF. The CDR3 DNA reads TGTGCCAGCAGTTCAGGGACAGGGGGGTATGGCTACACCTTC.

This rearrangement joins TRBV5-1 to TRBJ2-7; D is possibly TRBD1 (5 bases). The CDR3 extends over 14 amino acids. Trimming took 1 base from V and 6 from J, leaving 14 bases between them. Germline CDR1 is SGHRS and CDR2 is YFSETQ. The DNA of the CDR3 is TGCGCCAGCAGCTTGACAGCTGAAAGGGGCGAGCAGTACTTC. Encoded protein: CASSLTAERGEQYF.

This clone has just one count. The chain recombines TRBV6-1 with TRBJ2-2, with D perhaps TRBD2 (5 bases). V lost 4 bases to trimming and J lost 4 bases, with 7 bases between them. The CDR3 length is 13 residues. Germline assignment: CDR1 MNHNS and CDR2 SASEGT. The CDR3 nucleotides read TGTGCCAGCAGTGCCCGGGGCACCGGGGAGCTGTTTTTT. Residues: CASSARGTGELFF.

J is TRBJ1-2 and V is TRBV28; no clear D. CDR1 MDHEN and CDR2 SYDVKM come from the germline V gene. The CDR3 consists of 14 residues. V lost 1 base and J lost 4, with 10 bases in between. CDR3 residues: CASSLSRNGYGYTF. The CDR3 coding sequence is TGTGCCAGCAGTTTATCCAGGAACGGCTATGGCTACACCTTC.

V gene TRBV15 combines with J gene TRBJ1-1; TRBD1 is a possible D gene (5 bases). The CDR3 runs to 13 residues. Germline V gene sequence: CDR1 LNHNV, CDR2 YYDKDF (reference sequence). The V gene lost 2 bases and the J gene lost 8 bases, with 12 bases spanning the gap. The CDR3 protein is CATSRYDRREAFF. The CDR3 DNA follows: TGTGCCACCAGCAGATATGACAGAAGGGAAGCTTTCTTT.

This chain joins TRBV18 and TRBJ2-3; the match to TRBD2 covers 16 bases. The CDR3 runs to 17 residues. V dropped 0 bases and J dropped 8; count of bases not matched to a gene: 5. CDR1 is KGHSH, CDR2 LQKENI, per germline. The CDR3 coding sequence is TGTGCCAGCTCACCACCGGGACTAGCGGGGGGGCCCGGTACGCAGTATTTT. Translation: CASSPPGLAGGPGTQYF.

This clone has more than one count but fewer than ten. The V and J genes are TRBV2 and TRBJ1-1; D is possibly TRBD1 (6 bases). The CDR3 runs 15 residues. Germline loops: CDR1 SNHLY, CDR2 FYNNEI. With 6 bases removed from V and 1 base from J, the gap between germline ends came to 15 bases. The CDR3: CASRARGGRNTEAFF. The CDR3 DNA is TGTGCCAGCAGGGCCCGGGGGGGCAGGAACACTGAAGCTTTCTTT.

The chain is built from TRBV29-1 and TRBJ2-6; maybe TRBD2 (6 bases). V lost 0 bases, J lost 0 bases, and 12 bases lay in between. The germline CDR1 and CDR2 sequences are SQVTM and ANQGSEA. This CDR3 region has 17 residues. CDR3 loop: CSVEDLASLSGANVLTF. In nucleotides, the CDR3 is TGCAGCGTTGAAGATCTAGCGAGTCTCTCTGGGGCCAACGTCCTGACTTTC.

The J gene is TRBJ2-3, the V gene TRBV4-1, with TRBD2 identical over 9 bases. Germline V CDR1 and CDR2: MGHRA, YSYEKL. The CDR3 totals 14 residues. With 4 bases clipped from V and 6 bases from J, the junction kept 5 bases outside the gene matches. The CDR3 DNA follows: TGCGCCAGCAGCCTGCGGGGGGGTGTTGATACGCAGTATTTT. Protein sequence: CASSLRGGVDTQYF.

V usage is TRBV11-2 and J usage is TRBJ2-3; possibly TRBD2 for D (7 bases). Between the trimmed V and J ends, which lost 1 base and 2 bases, there was a span of 13 bases. Per germline, CDR1 SGHAT and CDR2 FQNNGV. This CDR3 spans 16 amino acids. CDR3 sequence: CASSLGGGTYTDTQYF. In DNA, the CDR3 is TGTGCCAGCAGCTTAGGGGGGGGGACATACACAGATACGCAGTATTTT.

The chain has TRBV5-4 and TRBJ2-2; 8 bases map to TRBD2. The CDR3 runs to 17 residues. The V and J ends lost 2 bases and 1 base, in that order; junction bases with no gene match: 7. Germline loops: CDR1 SGHNT, CDR2 YYREEE (reference sequence). The CDR3, as DNA: TGTGCCAGCAGCTTCCCAGCGGGACTAGAGAACACCGGGGAGCTGTTTTTT. This encodes CASSFPAGLENTGELFF.

This chain uses TRBV11-2 with TRBJ2-6; D is unresolved. The V gene's germline CDR1 is SGHAT and CDR2 FQNNGV. The CDR3 loop spans 19 amino acids. V lost 5 bases and J 0 bases, leaving 20 bases between the germline ends. The DNA of the CDR3 is TGTGCCAGCAGCCCACTGGTACAGACGGTAGGCTCTGGGGCCAACGTCCTGACTTTC. This gives the protein CASSPLVQTVGSGANVLTF.

This chain joins TRBV6-1 and TRBJ2-2, with D maybe TRBD2 (6 bases). The germline V gene encodes CDR1 MNHNS and CDR2 SASEGT. The CDR3 sequence is 14 residues long. Trimming shortened V by 6 bases and J by 0 bases, and 8 bases separated the two germline ends. The CDR3 is CASRGGANTGELFF. In DNA, the CDR3 is TGTGCCAGCAGAGGCGGGGCGAACACCGGGGAGCTGTTTTTT.

This sequence joins TRBV4-3 and TRBJ1-1; D is undetermined. The germline CDR1 and CDR2 sequences are LGHNA and YSLEER. V lost 0 bases, J lost 11 bases, and 16 bases lay in between. The CDR3 runs to 14 residues. The CDR3 sequence is CASSQDKAEALAFF. CDR3 in DNA: TGCGCCAGCAGCCAAGATAAGGCAGAAGCGTTGGCTTTCTTT.

This clone turned up a few times. The rearrangement links TRBV28 to TRBJ1-2, with 7 bases lining up with TRBD1. This CDR3 is built from 15 residues. Germline CDR1 MDHEN, CDR2 SYDVKM. V trimming: 3 bases; J trimming: 7 bases; junction bases outside the gene matches: 11. The CDR3 bases are TGTGCCAGCAGTTTGGGACAGAGAACAGGCTTTGGCTACACCTTC. Translation: CASSLGQRTGFGYTF.

This clone was recorded a few times. The rearrangement links TRBV6-1 to TRBJ2-1; TRBD2 might be the D (5 bases). V was cut by 1 base and J by 0 bases, with 13 bases left in between. Germline V lookup: CDR1 MNHNS, CDR2 SASEGT. The CDR3 length is 17 residues. The CDR3 here is CASSEGGRRSSYNEQFF. DNA for the CDR3: TGTGCCAGCAGTGAAGGAGGGCGGAGGAGCTCCTACAATGAGCAGTTCTTC.

This chain connects TRBV4-2 to TRBJ2-7, with 7 bases lining up with TRBD1. This CDR3 contains 15 residues. CDR1 and CDR2 (germline): LGHNA, YNFKEQ. V lost 1 base and J lost 2; bases outside the gene matches: 5. This CDR3 reads CASSQVDRATYEQYF. For the CDR3, the DNA is TGTGCCAGCAGCCAAGTCGACAGGGCTACCTACGAGCAGTACTTC.

The rearrangement links TRBV6-6 to TRBJ2-1, with D possibly TRBD1 on 5 matching bases. The CDR3 covers 16 residues. The V gene lost 0 bases and the J gene lost 0 bases, with 9 bases spanning the gap. In germline, CDR1 is MNHNY, CDR2 SVGAGI (reference sequence). CDR3 sequence: CASSYSFRVSYNEQFF. The CDR3 bases are TGTGCCAGCAGTTACTCGTTCAGGGTCTCCTACAATGAGCAGTTCTTC.

V gene TRBV5-8 combines with J gene TRBJ2-1, with TRBD1 matching 7 bases. V trimming: 0 bases; J trimming: 8 bases; junction bases outside the gene matches: 8. This CDR3 is 15 amino acids long. The V gene's germline CDR1 is SGHTS and CDR2 YDEGEE. The CDR3 coding sequence is TGTGCCAGCAGCTTGGCCGGCCAGGGGGTCGATGAGCAGTTCTTC. This gives the protein CASSLAGQGVDEQFF.

This sequence joins TRBV7-3 and TRBJ2-6, with D possibly TRBD2 on 6 matching bases. With 7 bases removed from V and 1 base from J, the gap between germline ends came to 20 bases. The CDR3 sequence is 18 residues long. Germline V gene lookup returns CDR1 SGHTA and CDR2 FQGTGA. The CDR3 loop is CASTPEGTFLSGANVLTF. For the CDR3, the DNA is TGTGCCAGCACCCCGGAGGGGACCTTCCTATCTGGGGCCAACGTCCTGACTTTC.